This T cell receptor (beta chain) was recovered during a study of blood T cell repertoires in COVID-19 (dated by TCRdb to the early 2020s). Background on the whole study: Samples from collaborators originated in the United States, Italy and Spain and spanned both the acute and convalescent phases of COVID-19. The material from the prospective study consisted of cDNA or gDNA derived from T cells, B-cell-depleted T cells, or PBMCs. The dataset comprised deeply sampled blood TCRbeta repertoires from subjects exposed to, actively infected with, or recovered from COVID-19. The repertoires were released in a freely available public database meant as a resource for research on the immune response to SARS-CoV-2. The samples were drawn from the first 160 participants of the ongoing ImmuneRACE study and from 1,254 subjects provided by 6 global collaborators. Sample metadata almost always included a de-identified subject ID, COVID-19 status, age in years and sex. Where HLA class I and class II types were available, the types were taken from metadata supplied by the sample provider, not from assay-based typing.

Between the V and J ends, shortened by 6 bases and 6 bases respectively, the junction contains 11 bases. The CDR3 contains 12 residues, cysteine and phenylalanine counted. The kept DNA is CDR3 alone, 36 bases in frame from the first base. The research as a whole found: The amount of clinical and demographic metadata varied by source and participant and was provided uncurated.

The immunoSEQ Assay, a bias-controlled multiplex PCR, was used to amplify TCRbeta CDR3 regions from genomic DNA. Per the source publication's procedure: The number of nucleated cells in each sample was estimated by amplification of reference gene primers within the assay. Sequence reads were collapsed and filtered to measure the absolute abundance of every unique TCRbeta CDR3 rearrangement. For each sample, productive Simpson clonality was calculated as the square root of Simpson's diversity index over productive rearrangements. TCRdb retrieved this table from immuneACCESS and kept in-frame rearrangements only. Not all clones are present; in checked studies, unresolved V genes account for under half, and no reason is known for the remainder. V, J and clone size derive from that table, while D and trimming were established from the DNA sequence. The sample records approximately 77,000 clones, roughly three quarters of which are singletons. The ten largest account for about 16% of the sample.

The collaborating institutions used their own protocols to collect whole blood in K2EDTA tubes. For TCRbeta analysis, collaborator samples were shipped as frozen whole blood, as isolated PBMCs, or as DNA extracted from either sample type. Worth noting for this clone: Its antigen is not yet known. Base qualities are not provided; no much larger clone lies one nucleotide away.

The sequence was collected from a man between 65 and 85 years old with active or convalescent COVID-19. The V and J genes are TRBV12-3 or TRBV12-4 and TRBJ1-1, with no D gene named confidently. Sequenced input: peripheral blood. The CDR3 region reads CASSFHGSEAFF. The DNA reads TGTGCCAGCAGCTTCCACGGGTCTGAAGCTTTCTTT.